These 7 T cell receptor beta chains were sequenced from one sample in a study of blood T cell repertoires in COVID-19. Data came from immunoSEQ multiplex PCR; TCRdb stores just in-frame clones and leaves some out. The table records 69,000 or so clones, about four fifths of them present only once. The specimen was peripheral blood. All receptors come from a woman older than 75 with acute or convalescent COVID-19.

The gene calls are TRBV9 and TRBJ2-1; TRBD1 matches 7 bases. With V trimmed by 3 bases and J by 9 bases, 3 bases remained unmatched. CDR1 is SGDLS, CDR2 YYNGEE, per germline. The CDR3 is made up of 12 amino acids. CDR3 loop: CASSEWTGEQFF. The CDR3 bases are TGTGCCAGCAGCGAGTGGACAGGTGAGCAGTTCTTC. Combining the CDR3 with reference TRBV9 and TRBJ2-1 gives the whole variable domain DSGVTQTPKHLITATGQRVTLRCSPRSGDLSVYWYQQSLDQGLQFLIQYYNGEERAKGNILERFSAQQFPDLHSELNLSSLELGDSALYFCASSEWTGEQFFGPGTRLTVL.

CDR3 nucleotide sequence: TGTGCCAGCAGTGCCGGGACAAGCCCTAGCACAGATACGCAGTATTTT. Translating gives CASSAGTSPSTDTQYF. The V gene is TRBV6-1, the J gene TRBJ2-3; perhaps TRBD1 as D (6 bases). The germline CDR1 and CDR2 sequences are MNHNS and SASEGT. The CDR3 is made up of 16 amino acids. With 4 bases removed from V and 0 bases from J, the gap between germline ends came to 14 bases.

The chain combines TRBV7-3 with TRBJ2-7, with 9 nucleotides matching TRBD1. V shed 1 base, J shed 9 bases, and the junction held 4 bases outside the gene matches. Germline CDR1 and CDR2: SGHTA and FQGTGA. The CDR3 sequence is 13 residues long. The CDR3 sequence: CASSLSRDRAQYF. The DNA for the CDR3 is TGTGCCAGCAGCTTAAGTCGGGACAGGGCGCAGTACTTC.

About this clone: At one end, the junction sequence differs from germline, possibly due to a read error. V and J are TRBV20-1 and TRBJ1-2; TRBD1 agrees at 7 bases. Germline values: CDR1 DFQATT, CDR2 SNEGSKA (reference sequence). CDR3 length: 10 residues. CDR3: CSASGGQITF. The CDR3 bases are TGCAGTGCTAGTGGGGGACAGATTACTTTC.

The chain has TRBV3-1 (or the pseudogene TRBV3-2) and TRBJ1-1; D not certain. The CDR3 is 13 amino acids. Trimming took off 6 bases at V and 3 bases at J, with 11 bases between the two ends. Germline assignment: CDR1 LGHDT and CDR2 YNNKEL (reference sequence). Written as DNA, the CDR3 is TGTGCCAGCAGGTCGGGTTTACACACTGAAGCTTTCTTT. Translating it yields CASRSGLHTEAFF.

The V and J genes are TRBV5-1 and TRBJ2-5, with 11 bases lining up with TRBD2. This CDR3 is built from 14 residues. Trimming took 5 bases from V and 4 from J; bases not matched to a gene: 4. Germline assignment: CDR1 SGHRS and CDR2 YFSETQ. DNA for the CDR3: TGCGCCAGCAGGGGACTAGCGGAAACAGAGACCCAGTACTTC. Its translation: CASRGLAETETQYF.

Judged by abundance, this clone is medium-sized. J is TRBJ2-7 and V is TRBV29-1, with D tentatively TRBD2 (6 bases). This CDR3 region has 12 residues. The germline gives CDR1 SQVTM, CDR2 ANQGSEA. Trimming pared 3 bases from V and 3 bases from J, leaving 9 bases between. The CDR3 DNA reads TGCAGCGTTGACGGGGGTCGCTACGAGCAGTACTTC. It translates to CSVDGGRYEQYF.